The next 14 T cell receptor beta chains were all read from a single sample in a study of human T cells and chemical hapten exposure. Stated time point: patch test 2, 6 weeks after DPC sensitization. Regarding treatment: therapeutic diphenylcyclopropenone sensitization with weekly scalp DPC. TCRdb used MiXCR to reprocess the RACE reads, holding one entry per CDR3 protein. The sample has approximately 82,000 distinct CDR3 sequences; less than 8.5% are singletons. Here the sequenced sample was whole blood, taken in connection with sensitization to the hapten diphenylcyclopropenone (DPC). All receptors derive from a woman in her thirties with alopecia areata. Some clones in this sample may be carry-over from other donors' samples.

This chain joins TRBV7-9 and TRBJ2-6; 14 bases are a match to TRBD2. The CDR3 has 20 residues. The junction had 9 bases not matched to a gene; V was cut back by 5 bases and J by 0 bases. Germline V gene lookup returns CDR1 SEHNR and CDR2 FQNEAQ (reference sequence). The CDR3 sequence is CASSPGLAGESLSGANVLTF. The CDR3, as DNA: TGTGCCAGCAGCCCGGGACTAGCGGGGGAGAGCCTCTCTGGGGCCAACGTCCTGACTTTC.

This clonotype was counted a few times. The J gene is TRBJ1-4, the V gene TRBV23-1, with D unclear. TRBV23-1 is known as an ORF, though its function is uncertain. Between the trimmed V and J ends, which lost 0 bases and 7 bases, there was a span of 9 bases. The CDR3 extends over 14 amino acids. The CDR3 sequence: CASSQSGRAEKLFF. The CDR3 region has the DNA TGCGCCAGCAGTCAATCGGGCAGAGCTGAAAAACTGTTTTTT.

Concerning this clonotype: Germline is not matched at one junction end, which may reflect a read error. The V call is TRBV6-6, the J call TRBJ1-1, with D perhaps TRBD1 (5 bases). Germline V gene sequence: CDR1 MNHNY, CDR2 SVGAGI (reference sequence). The CDR3 runs to 14 residues. DNA of the CDR3: TGTACCAGCAGCCCTCACGTAGGGGACACTGAAGCTTTCTTT. This translates into CTSSPHVGDTEAFF.

This chain connects TRBV19 to TRBJ2-7; D is unclear. V lost 3 bases and J lost 5, with 20 bases in between. From germline, CDR1 is LNHDA and CDR2 SQIVND (reference sequence). This CDR3 spans 16 amino acids. The CDR3 coding sequence is TGTGCCAGTAGTATGGCCCTCGGCTGGAACGCCAACGAGCAGTACTTC. Protein: CASSMALGWNANEQYF.

Ten or more counts support this clonotype. This rearrangement joins TRBV3-1 to TRBJ1-1, with D unclear. V was trimmed by 2 bases and J by 5 bases, leaving 9 bases between them. The CDR3 has 13 residues. Germline V lookup: CDR1 LGHDT, CDR2 YNNKEL (reference sequence). The CDR3 coding sequence is TGTGCCAGCAGCCAAATCAGGAGGACTGAAGCTTTCTTT. It is translated as CASSQIRRTEAFF.

This clonotype was seen ten or more times. The J gene is TRBJ2-7, the V gene TRBV20-1, with D perhaps matching TRBD1 (6 bases). Germline V CDR1 and CDR2: DFQATT, SNEGSKA (reference sequence). This CDR3 is built from 12 residues. The V end was cut by 4 bases, the J end by 4 bases, with 11 bases between. The CDR3 DNA sequence: TGCAGTGCTAACAGGGAGAATTACGAGCAGTACTTC. Its translation is CSANRENYEQYF.

This clonotype was seen many times. The chain has TRBV3-1 and TRBJ1-5; perhaps TRBD1 as D (5 bases). CDR1 and CDR2 from the germline V gene are LGHDT and YNNKEL (reference sequence). V lost 1 base, J lost 1 base, and 11 bases lay in between. This CDR3 contains 16 residues. This CDR3 is CASSQGTQSSNQPQHF. CDR3 bases: TGTGCCAGCAGCCAAGGGACACAGTCGAGCAATCAGCCCCAGCATTTT. Full variable domain (outside the CDR3, taken from reference TRBV3-1 and TRBJ1-5): DTAVSQTPKYLVTQMGNDKSIKCEQNLGHDTMYWYKQDSKKFLKIMFSYNNKELIINETVPNRFSPKSPDKAHLNLHINSLELGDSAVYFCASSQGTQSSNQPQHFGDGTRLSIL.

The chain employs TRBV12-5 and TRBJ1-3; D unresolved. There are 15 residues in the CDR3. The V gene lost 6 bases and the J gene lost 0 bases, with 12 bases spanning the gap. Germline CDR1 and CDR2: LGHNT and FRNRAP. CDR3: CASGSRRNSGNTIYF. The CDR3, as DNA: TGTGCTAGTGGATCACGACGGAACTCTGGAAACACCATATATTTT.

This clonotype came up a few times. The genes are TRBV20-1 and TRBJ2-1; 8 nucleotides line up with TRBD1. Germline-derived CDR1 and CDR2 are DFQATT and SNEGSKA (reference sequence). The CDR3 covers 15 residues. Trimming at V came to 0 bases and at J to 5 bases, leaving 6 bases not matched to a gene. In DNA form, the CDR3 reads TGCAGTGCTAGAGACCCGACAGGGGCAGACAATGAGCAGTTCTTC. It codes for CSARDPTGADNEQFF.

This clonotype was detected ten times or more. V and J are TRBV2 and TRBJ1-1; no clear D. V lost 6 bases and J 3 bases, leaving 11 bases between the germline ends. This CDR3 is built from 13 residues. Germline V CDR1 and CDR2: SNHLY, FYNNEI. The DNA for the CDR3 is TGTGCCAGCAGCTTCATCGGCTACACTGAAGCTTTCTTT. This codes for CASSFIGYTEAFF.

This clonotype appeared many times. The chain combines TRBV5-1 with TRBJ1-1; no clear D gene. The length of the CDR3 is 15 residues. Germline lookup yields CDR1 SGHRS and CDR2 YFSETQ. The V and J ends lost 4 bases and 1 base respectively, with 14 bases between them. The DNA for the CDR3 is TGCGCCAGCAGCCCCTATAGAACAGCGAACACTGAAGCTTTCTTT. Its translation: CASSPYRTANTEAFF.

This clonotype has more than one count but fewer than ten. This sequence joins TRBV3-1 and TRBJ1-4, with D hard to call. Germline V gives CDR1 LGHDT, CDR2 YNNKEL (reference sequence). V lost 2 bases and J 8 bases, leaving 6 bases between the germline ends. This CDR3 comprises 12 residues. DNA for the CDR3: TGTGCCAGCAGCCAAAATGGAGAAAAACTGTTTTTT. Protein sequence: CASSQNGEKLFF.

This clonotype was detected only a few times. The chain links TRBV3-1 to TRBJ2-4, with D maybe TRBD1 (6 bases). V shed 4 bases and J shed 5 bases, with 21 bases lying between them. From germline, CDR1 is LGHDT and CDR2 YNNKEL (reference sequence). This CDR3 is 17 amino acids long. CDR3 residues: CASSPARKGQIENIQYF. Written as DNA, the CDR3 is TGTGCCAGCAGCCCAGCTCGGAAAGGACAGATCGAAAACATTCAGTACTTC.

This clonotype was recorded at least ten times. The V call is TRBV5-3, the J call TRBJ2-1; the D call may be TRBD1 or TRBD2 (5 bases each). TRBV5-3 qualifies as an ORF whose function is uncertain. V was cut by 4 bases and J by 3 bases, with 14 bases left in between. The CDR3 totals 15 residues. The CDR3 DNA follows: TGTGCCAGAAGCGGCCGGGACCACCGCTACAATGAGCAGTTCTTC. Its translation is CARSGRDHRYNEQFF.